This TCR beta chain was identified during a study of tissue T cells after allogeneic stem cell transplantation (dated by TCRdb to between 2021 and 2022). Some background on the complete study: Several adult allo-HCT recipients with steroid-refractory GVHD were prospectively enrolled in a research-autopsy study over an approximately three-year period. All GVHD patients received grafts from donors, several unmodified and three CD34-selected to deplete T cells. All GVHD patients had gastrointestinal GVHD and received several lines of GVHD-directed therapy; five also had skin involvement. For viably preserved blood and marrow, CD3+ T cells were flow-sorted when cell numbers allowed; smaller samples underwent direct DNA extraction. The study profiled TCR beta repertoires across many tissues from research autopsies of patients with and without GVHD, plus mouse models of GVHD. The human part of the study was a prospective observational study with no blinding and no randomization. Overall study outcomes, separate from this receptor: Within patients, how anatomically similar tissues were was a major factor shaping TCR repertoire composition, regardless of disease or transplant status. Which tissue TCRs were alloreactive or antigen-specific was not determined in the study, and some of the clones might have been host cells that persisted. A small and clinically heterogeneous patient cohort was studied, and sampling depth was acknowledged as a limitation. In both patients and mice, T cells from blood and spleen covered only a limited part of the TCR repertoire found in tissues. Only a few T cell clones appeared in more than one patient, yet motif-based clustering showed tissue-specific repertoire signatures that were shared between patients.

In the germline V gene, CDR1 corresponds to SGHRS and CDR2 to YFSETQ. The CDR3 has 16 amino acids, counting the end cysteine and phenylalanine. Only the CDR3 region is kept as DNA, spanning 48 bases read in frame from base 1. Germline trimming amounts to 3 bases on V and 5 bases on J, with 11 as the count of junction bases outside the gene matches. The library was generated by the immunoSEQ multiplex PCR assay. Adaptive Biotechnologies performed TCRbeta CDR3 sequencing at survey depth and reported CDR3 sequences, V/J genes, productive frequency, and template counts. Amplification of TCR beta CDR3 regions was performed from genomic DNA rather than from RNA. Under the source paper's analysis protocol: Pairwise repertoire overlap between tissues was quantified with Jensen-Shannon divergence, where 1 means complete divergence and 0 identical. Tissues were clustered by single-linkage agglomerative hierarchical clustering of pairwise JSD values and displayed as dendrograms. GLIPH2 was run on all patient samples with simulation_depth 1000, kmer_min_depth 3, cdr3_length_cutoff 8, keeping groups with more than two unique CDR3s. A standardized tissue-overlap score extrapolated Jaccard GLIPH-group overlap across patients to a standard repertoire size of 1000 clones. Linear mixed-effect models, with tissue as a fixed effect and individual as a random effect, were used to test how diversity related to clinical or experimental variables. Entries here come from immuneACCESS through TCRdb and include only in-frame sequences with V and J called. Some clones fail to appear in such tables; in the studies checked, an unresolved V gene covers under half of the shortfall, and the cause of the remainder is unknown. That table gives V, J and clone size, and the DNA gave D and trimming. Across this sample there are some 25,000 clones, with under 95% seen only once. 1.5% to 2.5% of the sample is held by the ten biggest clonotypes.

With respect to this clone: The target of this receptor is not known. The input lacks base qualities; no much larger clone sits a single base away.

Sample time point, as interpreted from the label and publication: recipient (host-origin) PBMCs collected before allo-HCT. The specimen comprised blood, sampled before transplantation. This clonotype originated in an older male donor who later had graft-versus-host disease after an allogeneic stem cell transplant. The rearrangement joined TRBV5-1 to TRBJ1-1; 9 central nucleotides agree with TRBD1. For the CDR3, the sequence is CASSSWDRDFVTEAFF. The DNA sequence follows: TGCGCCAGCAGCTCCTGGGACAGGGATTTTGTGACTGAAGCTTTCTTT.